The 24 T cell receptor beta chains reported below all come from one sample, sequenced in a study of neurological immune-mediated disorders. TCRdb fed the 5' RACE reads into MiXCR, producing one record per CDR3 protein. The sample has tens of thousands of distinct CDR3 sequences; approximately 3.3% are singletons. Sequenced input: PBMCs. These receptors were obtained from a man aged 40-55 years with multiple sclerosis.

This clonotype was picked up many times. The DNA for the CDR3 is TGCAGTGCTACTATAGCGGATTCCTACGAGCAGTACTTC. This gives the protein CSATIADSYEQYF. The chain recombines TRBV20-1 with TRBJ2-7; maybe TRBD2 (6 bases). The germline V gene has CDR1 DFQATT and CDR2 SNEGSKA (reference sequence). The CDR3 is 13 amino acids. V shed 4 bases and J shed 1 base, with 11 bases lying between them.

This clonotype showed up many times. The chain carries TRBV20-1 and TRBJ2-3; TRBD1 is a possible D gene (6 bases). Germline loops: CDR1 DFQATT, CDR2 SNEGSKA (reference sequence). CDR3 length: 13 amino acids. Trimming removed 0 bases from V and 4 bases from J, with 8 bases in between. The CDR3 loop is CSAREQGPDTQYF. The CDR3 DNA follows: TGCAGTGCTAGAGAACAGGGACCAGATACGCAGTATTTT.

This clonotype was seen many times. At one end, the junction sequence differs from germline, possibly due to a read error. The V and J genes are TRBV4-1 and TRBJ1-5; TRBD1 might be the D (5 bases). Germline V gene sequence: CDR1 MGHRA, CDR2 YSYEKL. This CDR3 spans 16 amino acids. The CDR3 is CASSQDRGRNNQPQNF. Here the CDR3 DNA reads TGCGCCAGCAGCCAAGATCGGGGCAGAAATAATCAGCCCCAGAATTTT.

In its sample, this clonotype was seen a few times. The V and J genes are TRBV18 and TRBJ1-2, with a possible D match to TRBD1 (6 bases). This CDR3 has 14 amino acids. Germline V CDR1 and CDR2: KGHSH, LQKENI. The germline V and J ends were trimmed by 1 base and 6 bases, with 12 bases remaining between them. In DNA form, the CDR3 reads TGTGCCAGCTCACCACTAGCAGGGGTCGATGGCTACACCTTC. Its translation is CASSPLAGVDGYTF.

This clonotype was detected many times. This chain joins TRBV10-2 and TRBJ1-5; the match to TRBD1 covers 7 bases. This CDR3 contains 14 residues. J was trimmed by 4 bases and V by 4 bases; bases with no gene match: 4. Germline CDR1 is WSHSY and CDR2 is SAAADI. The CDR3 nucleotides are TGCGCCAGCAGTGCTACAGGGGCGAATCAGCCCCAGCATTTT. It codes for CASSATGANQPQHF.

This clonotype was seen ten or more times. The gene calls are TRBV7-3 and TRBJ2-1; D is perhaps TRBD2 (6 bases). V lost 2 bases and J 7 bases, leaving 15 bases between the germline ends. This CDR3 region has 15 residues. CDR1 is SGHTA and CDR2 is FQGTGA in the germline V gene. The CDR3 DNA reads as TGTGCCAGCAGCTTAGGGTCAGGGAGGAGTAATGAGCAGTTCTTC. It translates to CASSLGSGRSNEQFF.

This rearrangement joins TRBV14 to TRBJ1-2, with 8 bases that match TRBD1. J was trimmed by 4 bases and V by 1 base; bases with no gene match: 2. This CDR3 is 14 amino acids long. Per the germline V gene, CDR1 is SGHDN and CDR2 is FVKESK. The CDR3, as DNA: TGTGCCAGCAGCCAAGGAGGACAGGGCTATGGCTACACCTTC. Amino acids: CASSQGGQGYGYTF.

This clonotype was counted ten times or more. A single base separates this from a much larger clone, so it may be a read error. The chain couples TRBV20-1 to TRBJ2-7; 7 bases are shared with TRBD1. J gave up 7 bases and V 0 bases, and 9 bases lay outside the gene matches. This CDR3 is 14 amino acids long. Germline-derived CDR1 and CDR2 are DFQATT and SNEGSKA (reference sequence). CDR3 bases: TGCAGTGCTAGAGACCCCTCGACAGGGAGAGAGCAGTACTTC. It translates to CSARDPSTGREQYF.

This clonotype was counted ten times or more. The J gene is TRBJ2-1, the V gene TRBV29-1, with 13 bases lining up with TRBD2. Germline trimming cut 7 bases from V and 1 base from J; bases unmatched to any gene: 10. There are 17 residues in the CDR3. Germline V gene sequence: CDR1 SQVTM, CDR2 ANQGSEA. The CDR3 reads CSAWTSGGLGSYNEQFF. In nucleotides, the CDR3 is TGCAGCGCCTGGACTAGCGGGGGCCTAGGGTCCTACAATGAGCAGTTCTTC.

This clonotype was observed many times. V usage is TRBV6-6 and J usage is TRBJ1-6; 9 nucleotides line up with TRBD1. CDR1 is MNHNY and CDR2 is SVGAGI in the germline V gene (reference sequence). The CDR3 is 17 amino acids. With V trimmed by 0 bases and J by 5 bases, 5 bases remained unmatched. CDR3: CASSYSSTGGDNSPLHF. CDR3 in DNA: TGTGCCAGCAGTTACTCGTCTACAGGGGGCGATAATTCACCCCTCCACTTT.

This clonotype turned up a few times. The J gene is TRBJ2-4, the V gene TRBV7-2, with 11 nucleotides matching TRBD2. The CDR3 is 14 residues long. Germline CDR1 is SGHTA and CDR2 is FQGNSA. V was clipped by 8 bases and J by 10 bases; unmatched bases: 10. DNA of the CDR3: TGTGCCAGCTCCATAGCGGGGGGGAGAAAAATTCAGTACTTC. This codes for CASSIAGGRKIQYF.

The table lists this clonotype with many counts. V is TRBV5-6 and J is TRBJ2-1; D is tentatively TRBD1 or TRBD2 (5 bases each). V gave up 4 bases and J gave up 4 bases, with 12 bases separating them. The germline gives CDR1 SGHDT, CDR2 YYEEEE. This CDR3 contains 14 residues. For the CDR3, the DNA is TGTGCCAGCAGCCGAGGGGTGACTTACAATGAGCAGTTCTTC. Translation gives CASSRGVTYNEQFF.

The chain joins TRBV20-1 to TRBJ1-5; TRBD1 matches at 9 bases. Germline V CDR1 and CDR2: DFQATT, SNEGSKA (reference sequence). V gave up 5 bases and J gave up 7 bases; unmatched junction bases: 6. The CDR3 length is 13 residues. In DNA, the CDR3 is TGCAGTGCTTCCGGGACAGGGTTCCAGCCCCAGCATTTT. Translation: CSASGTGFQPQHF.

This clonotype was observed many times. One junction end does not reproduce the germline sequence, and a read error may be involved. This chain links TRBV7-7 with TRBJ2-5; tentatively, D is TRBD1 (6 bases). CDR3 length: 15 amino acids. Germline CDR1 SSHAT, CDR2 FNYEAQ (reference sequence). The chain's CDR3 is CASSPGLGTQETQYF. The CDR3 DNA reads TGTGCTAGCAGCCCCGGGCTCGGGACACAAGAGACCCAGTACTTC.

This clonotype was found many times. The CDR3 protein is CASSPRQGIGEQFF. In nucleotides, the CDR3 is TGTGCCAGCAGCCCCCGACAGGGAATCGGTGAGCAGTTCTTC. The chain combines TRBV9 with TRBJ2-1; 7 nucleotides align to TRBD1. Unmatched junction bases numbered 10, after V lost 4 bases and J lost 9 bases. CDR1 is SGDLS and CDR2 is YYNGEE in the germline V gene. The CDR3 consists of 14 residues.

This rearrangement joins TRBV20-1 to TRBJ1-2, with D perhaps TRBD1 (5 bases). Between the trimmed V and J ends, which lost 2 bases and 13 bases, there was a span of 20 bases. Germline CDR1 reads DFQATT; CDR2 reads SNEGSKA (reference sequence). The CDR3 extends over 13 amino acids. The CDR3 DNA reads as TGCAGTGCTAGATATCCCCTACTGGGTCAGGGCACCTTC. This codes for CSARYPLLGQGTF.

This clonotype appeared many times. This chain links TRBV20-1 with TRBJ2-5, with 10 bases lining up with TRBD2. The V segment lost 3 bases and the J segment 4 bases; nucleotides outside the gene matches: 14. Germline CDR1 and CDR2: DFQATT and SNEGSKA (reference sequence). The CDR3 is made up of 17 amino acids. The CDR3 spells CSASPGISGGAVETQYF. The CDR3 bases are TGCAGTGCTAGCCCGGGGATAAGCGGGGGGGCCGTAGAGACCCAGTACTTC.

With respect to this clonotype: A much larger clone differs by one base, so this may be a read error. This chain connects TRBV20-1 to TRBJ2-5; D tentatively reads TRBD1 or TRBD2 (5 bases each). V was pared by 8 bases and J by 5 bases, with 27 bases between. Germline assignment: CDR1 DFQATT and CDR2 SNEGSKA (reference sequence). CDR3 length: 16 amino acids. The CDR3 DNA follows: TGCAGTTCCCGCGAGGGGCAGGGCCCCTTGAGGGAGACCCAGTACTTC. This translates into CSSREGQGPLRETQYF.

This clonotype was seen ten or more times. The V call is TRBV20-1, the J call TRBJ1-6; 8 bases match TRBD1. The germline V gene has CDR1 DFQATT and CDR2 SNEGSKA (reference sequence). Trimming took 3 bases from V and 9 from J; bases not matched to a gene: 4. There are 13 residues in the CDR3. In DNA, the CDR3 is TGCAGTGCTAGGACAGGGGTAGGTTCACCCCTCCACTTT. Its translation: CSARTGVGSPLHF.

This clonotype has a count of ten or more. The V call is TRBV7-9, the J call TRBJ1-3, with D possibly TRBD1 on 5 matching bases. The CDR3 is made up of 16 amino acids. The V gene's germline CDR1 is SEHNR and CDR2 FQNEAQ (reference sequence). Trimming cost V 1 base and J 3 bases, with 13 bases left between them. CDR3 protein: CASSLVRQKSGNTIYF. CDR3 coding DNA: TGTGCCAGCAGCTTAGTTAGACAGAAGAGTGGAAACACCATATATTTT. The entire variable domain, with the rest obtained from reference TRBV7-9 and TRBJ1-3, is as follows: DTGVSQNPRHKITKRGQNVTFRCDPISEHNRLYWYRQTLGQGPEFLTYFQNEAQLEKSRLLSDRFSAERPKGSFSTLEIQRTEQGDSAMYLCASSLVRQKSGNTIYFGEGSWLTVV.

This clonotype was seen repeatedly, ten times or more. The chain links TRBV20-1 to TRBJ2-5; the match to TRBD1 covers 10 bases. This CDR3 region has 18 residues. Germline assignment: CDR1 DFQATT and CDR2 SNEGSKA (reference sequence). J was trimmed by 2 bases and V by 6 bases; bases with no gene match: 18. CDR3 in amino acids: CSAPPFSGTGVNQETQYF. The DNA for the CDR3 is TGCAGTGCCCCACCATTCTCCGGGACAGGGGTAAATCAAGAGACCCAGTACTTC.

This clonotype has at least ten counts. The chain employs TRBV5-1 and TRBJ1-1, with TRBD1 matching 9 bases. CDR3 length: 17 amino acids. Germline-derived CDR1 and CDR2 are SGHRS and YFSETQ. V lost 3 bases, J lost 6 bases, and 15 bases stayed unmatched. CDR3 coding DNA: TGCGCCAGCAGCTCACAGGGGGCTGGGCGATTTATGGCTGAAGCTTTCTTT. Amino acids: CASSSQGAGRFMAEAFF. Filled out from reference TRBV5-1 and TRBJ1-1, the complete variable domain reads KAGVTQTPRYLIKTRGQQVTLSCSPISGHRSVSWYQQTPGQGLQFLFEYFSETQRNKGNFPGRFSGRQFSNSRSEMNVSTLELGDSALYLCASSSQGAGRFMAEAFFGQGTRLTVV.

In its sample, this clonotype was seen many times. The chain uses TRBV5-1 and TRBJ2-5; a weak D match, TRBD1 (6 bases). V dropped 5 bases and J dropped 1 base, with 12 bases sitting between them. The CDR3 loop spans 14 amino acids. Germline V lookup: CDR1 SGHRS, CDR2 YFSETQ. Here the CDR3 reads CASSSQTGQETQYF. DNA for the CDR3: TGCGCCAGCAGTTCTCAGACAGGCCAAGAGACCCAGTACTTC.

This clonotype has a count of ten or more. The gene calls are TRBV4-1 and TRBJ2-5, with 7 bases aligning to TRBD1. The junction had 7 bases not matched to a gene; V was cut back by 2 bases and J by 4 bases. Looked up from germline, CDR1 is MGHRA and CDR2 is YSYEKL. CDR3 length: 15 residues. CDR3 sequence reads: CASSQRQGVSETQYF. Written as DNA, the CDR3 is TGCGCCAGCAGCCAAAGGCAGGGGGTGTCAGAGACCCAGTACTTC.